This T cell receptor (beta chain) was obtained from a study of T-cell reconstitution after alpha-beta-depleted transplantation in children. Germline-derived CDR1 and CDR2 are MGHDK and SYGVNS. Unmatched junction bases numbered 11, after V lost 3 bases and J lost 0 bases. The CDR3 spans 18 residues. For TCRbeta, the library was prepared with unique molecular identifiers. TCRdb passed the PCR reads through MiXCR, listing each CDR3 protein once. The table records nearly 400,000 distinct CDR3 sequences, over 20% of them present only once. The chain employs TRBV25-1 and TRBJ2-1; 7 bases map to TRBD2. The specimen was PBMCs from the stem cell graft donor, collected from the stem cell graft. The TCR sequence derives from a human donor who donated a stem cell graft to a child with acute myeloid leukemia. DNA for the CDR3: TGTGCCAGCAGTGACAAGGGACTACTGACAAGCTCCTACAATGAGCAGTTCTTC. It encodes CASSDKGLLTSSYNEQFF.